This T cell receptor (beta chain) was identified in a study of molecular identifiers for immune sequencing clone quantification. Previously described methods and listed TCR primers were employed for the bulk TCR libraries. TCRdb independently ran MiXCR on the PCR reads; one entry per CDR3 protein. The data contain more than 300,000 distinct CDR3 sequences, 20% to 25% of them singletons. This clonotype was observed at least ten times. V was pared by 1 base and J by 4 bases, with 16 bases between. CDR1 and CDR2 from the germline V gene are SGHTA and FQGNSA. The CDR3 consists of 16 residues. The receptor was derived from a human donor in good health. Some libraries in this study had Jurkat cell RNA spiked in. J is TRBJ2-5 and V is TRBV7-2; D is unresolved. The sample comprised naive CD8+ T cells from blood, with Jurkat cell RNA spiked in. Subset in this sample: FACS-sorted CD8+CD4-CCR7+CD45RA+ naive T cells. The CDR3 region is CASSLGVLLVRETQYF. The CDR3 DNA follows: TGTGCCAGCAGCTTAGGGGTTCTATTGGTGAGAGAGACCCAGTACTTC.